The following is a T cell receptor (beta chain) sequence with its context. This sample is part of a study of control samples from healthy donors and cancer patients. The repertoire was sequenced with immunoSEQ multiplex PCR; TCRdb's copy has only in-frame clones and lacks some. The table lists more than 25,000 clones, approximately 85% of them singletons, with about 6.9% in the top ten. The CDR3 has 13 amino acids. Germline V gene lookup returns CDR1 KGHDR and CDR2 SFDVKD. V trimming: 0 bases; J trimming: 11 bases; junction bases outside the gene matches: 2. The clonotype comes from a woman in her fifties or sixties with head and neck cancer. The chain has TRBV24-1 and TRBJ2-1; the match to TRBD1 covers 8 bases. Source material: PBMCs. CDR3 in amino acids: CATSDLDRGKQFF. CDR3 sequence (DNA): TGTGCCACCAGTGATTTGGACAGGGGAAAGCAGTTCTTC.